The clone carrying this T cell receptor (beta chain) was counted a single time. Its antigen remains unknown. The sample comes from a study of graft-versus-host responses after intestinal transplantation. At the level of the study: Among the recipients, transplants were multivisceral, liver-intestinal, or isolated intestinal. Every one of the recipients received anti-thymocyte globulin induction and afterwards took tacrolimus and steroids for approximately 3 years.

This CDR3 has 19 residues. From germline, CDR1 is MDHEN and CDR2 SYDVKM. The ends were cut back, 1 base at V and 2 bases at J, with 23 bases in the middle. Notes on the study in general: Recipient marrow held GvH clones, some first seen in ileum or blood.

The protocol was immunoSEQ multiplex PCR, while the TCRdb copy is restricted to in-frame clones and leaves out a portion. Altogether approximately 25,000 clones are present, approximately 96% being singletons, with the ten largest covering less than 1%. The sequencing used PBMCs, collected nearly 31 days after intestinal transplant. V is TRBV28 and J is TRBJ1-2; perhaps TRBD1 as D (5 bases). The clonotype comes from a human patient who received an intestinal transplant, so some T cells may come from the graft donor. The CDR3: CASSLSRGYTRGPNYGYTF. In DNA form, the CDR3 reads TGTGCCAGCAGTTTATCAAGGGGATACACAAGGGGCCCGAACTATGGCTACACCTTC.